A single sample is the source of the 25 T cell receptor beta chains below, sequenced in a study of CD8+ T cells in alopecia areata. Once RNA had been extracted, it was reverse transcribed into cDNA to act as the sequencing template. Some clones are missing from TCRdb's copy, which holds only in-frame ones; the method was immunoSEQ multiplex PCR. The profile shows about 300,000 clones, about 62% of them singletons. Regarding treatment: oral pan-JAK inhibitor, 5-10 mg twice daily. This specimen consisted of CD4+ T cells sorted from blood, obtained at week 24, from a patient treated with tofacitinib. The receptors were gathered from a human donor with alopecia areata.

The table lists this clone with a few counts. The chain carries TRBV7-3 and TRBJ2-1; D is possibly TRBD2 (6 bases). Per germline, CDR1 SGHTA and CDR2 FQGTGA. V dropped 2 bases and J dropped 8 bases, with 10 bases sitting between them. CDR3 length: 13 residues. CDR3 bases: TGTGCCAGCAGCTTACCATGGGGGGATGAGCAGTTCTTC. Translating it yields CASSLPWGDEQFF.

V and J are TRBV7-2 and TRBJ1-1, with a weak D call TRBD1 (5 bases). Trimming cost V 5 bases and J 0 bases, with 13 bases left between them. Per the germline V gene, CDR1 is SGHTA and CDR2 is FQGNSA. CDR3 length: 15 residues. CDR3 DNA sequence: TGTGCCAGCAGCCCTACCGGGACGGTGAACACTGAAGCTTTCTTT. Protein product: CASSPTGTVNTEAFF. Full variable domain (missing parts from reference TRBV7-2 and TRBJ1-1): GAGVSQSPSNKVTEKGKDVELRCDPISGHTALYWYRQSLGQGLEFLIYFQGNSAPDKSGLPSDRFSAERTGGSVSTLTIQRTQQEDSAVYLCASSPTGTVNTEAFFGQGTRLTVV.

The rearrangement links TRBV20-1 to TRBJ2-5; unclear D gene. The CDR3 consists of 11 residues. Trimming cost V 6 bases and J 3 bases, with 8 bases left between them. Per the germline V gene, CDR1 is DFQATT and CDR2 is SNEGSKA (reference sequence). CDR3 residues: CSAVPKETQYF. DNA for the CDR3: TGCAGTGCGGTCCCCAAAGAGACCCAGTACTTC.

The chain combines TRBV29-1 with TRBJ1-1, with a possible D match to TRBD1 (5 bases). V lost 2 bases to trimming and J lost 4 bases, with 14 bases between them. Germline assignment: CDR1 SQVTM and CDR2 ANQGSEA. This CDR3 spans 14 amino acids. The CDR3 DNA reads as TGCAGCGTTGAATTGCCACAGGTCCCCACTGAAGCTTTCTTT. This sequence encodes CSVELPQVPTEAFF. The whole variable domain, filled in from reference TRBV29-1 and TRBJ1-1, reads SAVISQKPSRDICQRGTSLTIQCQVDSQVTMMFWYRQQPGQSLTLIATANQGSEATYESGFVIDKFPISRPNLTFSTLTVSNMSPEDSSIYLCSVELPQVPTEAFFGQGTRLTVV.

The chain has TRBV2 and TRBJ2-2, with no clear D. The germline V gene has CDR1 SNHLY and CDR2 FYNNEI. Trimming left V 6 bases short and J 0 bases short, with 2 bases between. There are 12 residues in the CDR3. This CDR3 is CASRPNTGELFF. For the CDR3, the DNA is TGTGCCAGCAGACCGAACACCGGGGAGCTGTTTTTT.

The chain couples TRBV4-3 to TRBJ2-5; D is unresolved. The V gene's germline CDR1 is LGHNA and CDR2 YSLEER. Trimming removed 0 bases at V and 3 bases at J, with 11 bases between. This CDR3 has 15 residues. The CDR3 DNA reads TGCGCCAGCAGCCAAGATTCAGTCGTTAAAGAGACCCAGTACTTC. Translating it yields CASSQDSVVKETQYF.

The chain couples TRBV25-1 to TRBJ2-7; D might be TRBD2 (7 bases). CDR1 is MGHDK and CDR2 is SYGVNS in the germline V gene. The CDR3 loop spans 13 amino acids. The V end lost 10 bases, the J end lost 6 bases, and 19 bases lay between the germline ends. CDR3 DNA: TGTGCCACAATGGGGCCGGGGGGCGCCGAGCAGTACTTC. It translates to CATMGPGGAEQYF.

CDR3 protein: CASSPRPHLDSNQPQHF. Written as DNA, the CDR3 is TGTGCCAGCAGCCCACGCCCCCACTTGGATAGCAATCAGCCCCAGCATTTT. J is TRBJ1-5 and V is TRBV16; D is undetermined. The CDR3 consists of 17 residues. Germline CDR1 reads KGHSY; CDR2 reads FQNENV. Trimming left V 4 bases short and J 0 bases short, with 16 bases between.

The chain joins TRBV5-1 to TRBJ1-2; TRBD1 is a possible D gene (6 bases). V shed 3 bases and J shed 8 bases, with 17 bases lying between them. This CDR3 is 14 amino acids long. Germline V gene data show CDR1 as SGHRS and CDR2 as YFSETQ. Written as DNA, the CDR3 is TGCGCCAGCAGCTCAGGGGAGACGAGGCTCGGCTACACCTTC. Protein sequence: CASSSGETRLGYTF.

The CDR3 nucleotides are TGTGCCAGCAGACGAACAGGGTCTGATGGCTACACCTTC. The encoded protein is CASRRTGSDGYTF. The chain recombines TRBV6-5 with TRBJ1-2, with D possibly TRBD1 on 6 matching bases. Germline-derived CDR1 and CDR2 are MNHEY and SVGAGI. V was trimmed by 6 bases and J by 6 bases, leaving 14 bases between them. The CDR3 is made up of 13 amino acids.

The chain combines TRBV6-1 with TRBJ2-7, with D tentatively TRBD1 (6 bases). This CDR3 has 12 residues. CDR1 and CDR2 from the germline V gene are MNHNS and SASEGT. The V gene lost 5 bases and the J gene lost 7 bases, with 12 bases spanning the gap. The CDR3 here is CASSSTGREQYF. As DNA, the CDR3 is TGTGCCAGCAGTTCGACAGGTCGGGAGCAGTACTTC.

V is TRBV5-4 and J is TRBJ1-6; 8 nucleotides agree with TRBD1. There are 15 residues in the CDR3. Germline V gene data show CDR1 as SGHNT and CDR2 as YYREEE (reference sequence). The V segment lost 4 bases and the J segment 7 bases; nucleotides outside the gene matches: 7. The CDR3 sequence: CASSQGQGYNSPLHF. The CDR3 bases are TGTGCCAGCAGCCAAGGACAGGGCTACAATTCACCCCTCCACTTT.

This clone appeared a few times. The chain has TRBV7-2 and TRBJ1-2; D possibly corresponds to TRBD1 (5 bases). Trimming took 5 bases from V and 8 from J, leaving 18 bases between them. The CDR3 spans 14 residues. Per germline, CDR1 SGHTA and CDR2 FQGNSA. CDR3 protein: CASSTRDSAGGYTF. DNA for the CDR3: TGTGCCAGCAGCACGAGGGACTCCGCCGGGGGCTACACCTTC. Using reference TRBV7-2 and TRBJ1-2 for the parts outside the CDR3, the full variable domain is GAGVSQSPSNKVTEKGKDVELRCDPISGHTALYWYRQSLGQGLEFLIYFQGNSAPDKSGLPSDRFSAERTGGSVSTLTIQRTQQEDSAVYLCASSTRDSAGGYTFGSGTRLTVV.

This chain joins TRBV30 and TRBJ2-7; TRBD1 matches at 7 bases. CDR1 GTSNPN and CDR2 SVGIG come from the germline V gene (reference sequence). V shed 4 bases, J shed 5 bases, and the junction held 11 bases outside the gene matches. This CDR3 is built from 14 residues. The chain's CDR3 is CAWTLGQSSDEQYF. CDR3 DNA: TGTGCCTGGACCCTGGGACAGTCTTCTGACGAGCAGTACTTC.

This clone was detected a few times. The gene calls are TRBV23-1 and TRBJ1-5; D remains unclear. TRBV23-1 is filed as an ORF, its function uncertain. V was shortened by 6 bases and J by 3 bases, with 6 bases between the two germline ends. The CDR3 extends over 12 amino acids. This CDR3 is CASRRNNQPQHF. The CDR3 DNA reads TGCGCCAGCAGACGCAACAATCAGCCCCAGCATTTT.

A note on this clone: Different DNA sequences within this sample yield the same CDR3. V is TRBV29-1 and J is TRBJ2-7; no firm D call. CDR1 SQVTM and CDR2 ANQGSEA come from the germline V gene. The CDR3 is made up of 12 amino acids. V was pared by 4 bases and J by 0 bases, with 7 bases between. CDR3 nucleotide sequence: TGCAGCGTTGGAAGGGACTCCTACGAGCAGTACTTC. Protein sequence: CSVGRDSYEQYF.

V usage is TRBV4-1 and J usage is TRBJ1-6; tentative D call: TRBD1 (6 bases). Germline V gives CDR1 MGHRA, CDR2 YSYEKL. V gave up 1 base and J gave up 0 bases, with 13 bases separating them. The CDR3 has 18 residues. CDR3: CASSQAPSGVSYNSPLHF. The DNA of the CDR3 is TGCGCCAGCAGCCAAGCTCCGTCAGGGGTCTCCTATAATTCACCCCTCCACTTT.

J is TRBJ2-5 and V is TRBV20-1, with 7 nucleotides matching TRBD1. Germline trimming cut 6 bases from V and 6 bases from J; bases unmatched to any gene: 4. This CDR3 spans 11 amino acids. Germline-derived CDR1 and CDR2 are DFQATT and SNEGSKA (reference sequence). CDR3 bases: TGCAGTGCCCCACAGGGGAAGACCCAGTACTTC. Its protein is CSAPQGKTQYF.

The chain is built from TRBV5-1 and TRBJ1-1; possibly TRBD1 for D (5 bases). Germline CDR1 reads SGHRS; CDR2 reads YFSETQ. Trimming stripped 7 bases from V and 1 base from J, with 20 bases between. The CDR3 extends over 16 amino acids. CDR3 nucleotides: TGCGCCAGCCGTACCTTCCAGGGCGGAGGGAACACTGAAGCTTTCTTT. This gives the protein CASRTFQGGGNTEAFF.

The chain joins TRBV2 to TRBJ2-1; 7 positions agree with TRBD2. From germline, CDR1 is SNHLY and CDR2 FYNNEI. The ends lost 4 bases at V and 10 bases at J; junction bases unmatched: 7. The CDR3 totals 13 residues. CDR3 amino acids: CASSVGLVDEQFF. The CDR3 region has the DNA TGTGCCAGCAGTGTAGGACTAGTCGACGAGCAGTTCTTC.

This clone came up a few times. The V gene is TRBV5-1, the J gene TRBJ1-1; no clear D. Germline lookup yields CDR1 SGHRS and CDR2 YFSETQ. Trimming took 5 bases from V and 6 from J, leaving 17 bases between them. CDR3 size: 14 residues. The CDR3 DNA is TGCGCCAGCAGAGTTGAGACGCCCACCGCTGAAGCTTTCTTT. Encoded protein: CASRVETPTAEAFF.

On this clone: This sample includes further DNA sequences coding for the same CDR3. The chain uses TRBV30 and TRBJ2-3; no clear D. Germline lookup yields CDR1 GTSNPN and CDR2 SVGIG (reference sequence). CDR3 length: 13 residues. Trimming left V 0 bases short and J 6 bases short, with 10 bases between. CDR3 region: CAWSVSFTDTQYF. In nucleotides, the CDR3 is TGTGCCTGGAGTGTGTCCTTCACGGATACGCAGTATTTT. The full variable domain, completed using reference TRBV30 and TRBJ2-3, is SQTIHQWPATLVQPVGSPLSLECTVEGTSNPNLYWYRQAAGRGLQLLFYSVGIGQISSEVPQNLSASRPQDRQFILSSKKLLLSDSGFYLCAWSVSFTDTQYFGPGTRLTVL.

The gene calls are TRBV5-1 and TRBJ2-5, with D tentatively TRBD1 or TRBD2 (5 bases each). Trimming pared 0 bases from V and 2 bases from J, leaving 14 bases between. Germline CDR1 SGHRS, CDR2 YFSETQ. The CDR3 sequence is 16 residues long. CDR3 amino acids: CASSLEGTLLQETQYF. CDR3 DNA: TGCGCCAGCAGCTTGGAGGGGACCTTGCTACAAGAGACCCAGTACTTC.

J is TRBJ1-1 and V is TRBV5-1, with D possibly being TRBD1 (6 bases). V was clipped by 0 bases and J by 10 bases, with 10 bases between them. This CDR3 is 12 amino acids long. Germline CDR1 and CDR2: SGHRS and YFSETQ. CDR3 in amino acids: CASSLDRAGAFF. Written as DNA, the CDR3 is TGCGCCAGCAGCTTGGACAGGGCCGGAGCTTTCTTT. Using reference TRBV5-1 and TRBJ1-1 for the parts outside the CDR3, the full variable domain is KAGVTQTPRYLIKTRGQQVTLSCSPISGHRSVSWYQQTPGQGLQFLFEYFSETQRNKGNFPGRFSGRQFSNSRSEMNVSTLELGDSALYLCASSLDRAGAFFGQGTRLTVV.

CDR3 in DNA: TGCGCCAGCAGCTGGACAGGGGGCTTATCCACAGATACGCAGTATTTT. Amino acid sequence: CASSWTGGLSTDTQYF. The chain employs TRBV5-1 and TRBJ2-3; 11 bases agree with TRBD1. V lost 3 bases and J lost 2; bases outside the gene matches: 5. This CDR3 has 16 amino acids. Germline assignment: CDR1 SGHRS and CDR2 YFSETQ.